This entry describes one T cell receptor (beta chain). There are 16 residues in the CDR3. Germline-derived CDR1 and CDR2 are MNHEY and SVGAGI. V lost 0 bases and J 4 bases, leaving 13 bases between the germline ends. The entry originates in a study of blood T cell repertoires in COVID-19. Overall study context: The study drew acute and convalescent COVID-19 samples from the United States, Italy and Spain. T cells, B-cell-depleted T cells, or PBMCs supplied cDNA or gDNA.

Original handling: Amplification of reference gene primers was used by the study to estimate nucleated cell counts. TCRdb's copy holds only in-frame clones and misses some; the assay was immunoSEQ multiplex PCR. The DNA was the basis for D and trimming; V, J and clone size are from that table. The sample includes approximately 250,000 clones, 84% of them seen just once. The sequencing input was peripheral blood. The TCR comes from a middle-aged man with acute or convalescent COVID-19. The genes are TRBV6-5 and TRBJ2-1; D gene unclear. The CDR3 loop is CASSYSVQPAYNEQFF. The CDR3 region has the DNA TGTGCCAGCAGTTACTCGGTACAGCCGGCGTACAATGAGCAGTTCTTC.